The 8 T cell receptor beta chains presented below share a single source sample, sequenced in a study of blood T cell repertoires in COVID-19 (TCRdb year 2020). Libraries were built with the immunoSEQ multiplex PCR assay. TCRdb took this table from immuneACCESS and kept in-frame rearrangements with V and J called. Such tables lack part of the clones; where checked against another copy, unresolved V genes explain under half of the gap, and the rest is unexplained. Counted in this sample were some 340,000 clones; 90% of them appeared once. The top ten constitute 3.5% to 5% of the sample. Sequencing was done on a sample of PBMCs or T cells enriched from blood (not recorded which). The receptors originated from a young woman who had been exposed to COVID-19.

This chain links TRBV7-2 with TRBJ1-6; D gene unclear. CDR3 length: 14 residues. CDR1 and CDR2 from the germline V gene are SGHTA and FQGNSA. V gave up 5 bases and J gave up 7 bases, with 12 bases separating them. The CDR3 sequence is CASSLLGSNSPLHF. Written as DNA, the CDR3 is TGTGCCAGCAGCCTACTGGGGAGCAATTCACCCCTCCACTTT.

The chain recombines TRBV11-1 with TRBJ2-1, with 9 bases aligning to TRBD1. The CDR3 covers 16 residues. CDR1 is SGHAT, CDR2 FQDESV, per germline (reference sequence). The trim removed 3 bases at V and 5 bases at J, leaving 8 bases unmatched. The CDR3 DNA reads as TGTGCCAGCAGCTTCTCCGGGACAGGGTTAGACAATGAGCAGTTCTTC. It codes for CASSFSGTGLDNEQFF.

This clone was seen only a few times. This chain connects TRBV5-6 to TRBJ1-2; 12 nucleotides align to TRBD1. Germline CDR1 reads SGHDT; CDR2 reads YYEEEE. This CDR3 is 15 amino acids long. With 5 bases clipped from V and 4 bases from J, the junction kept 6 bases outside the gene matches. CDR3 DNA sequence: TGTGCCAGCAGTCGGGGACAGGGGGCTTCCTATGGCTACACCTTC. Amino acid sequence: CASSRGQGASYGYTF.

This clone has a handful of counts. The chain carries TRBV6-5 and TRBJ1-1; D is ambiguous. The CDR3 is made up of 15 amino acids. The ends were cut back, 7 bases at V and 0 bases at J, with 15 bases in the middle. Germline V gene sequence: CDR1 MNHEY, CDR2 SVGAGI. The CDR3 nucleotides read TGTGCCAGCAACTCTTTAATGCGGGTGAACACTGAAGCTTTCTTT. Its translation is CASNSLMRVNTEAFF.

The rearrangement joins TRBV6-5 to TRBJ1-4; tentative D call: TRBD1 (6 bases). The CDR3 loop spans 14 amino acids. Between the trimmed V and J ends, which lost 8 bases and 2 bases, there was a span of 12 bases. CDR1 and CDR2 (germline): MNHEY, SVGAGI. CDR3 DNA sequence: TGTGCCAGCGGTTGGACAGCCACTAATGAAAAACTGTTTTTT. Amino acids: CASGWTATNEKLFF.

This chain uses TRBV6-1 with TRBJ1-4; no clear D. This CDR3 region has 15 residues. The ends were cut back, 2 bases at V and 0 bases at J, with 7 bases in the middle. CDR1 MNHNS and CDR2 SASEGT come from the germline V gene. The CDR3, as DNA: TGTGCCAGCAGTGAACACGTAGCAACTAATGAAAAACTGTTTTTT. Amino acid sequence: CASSEHVATNEKLFF.

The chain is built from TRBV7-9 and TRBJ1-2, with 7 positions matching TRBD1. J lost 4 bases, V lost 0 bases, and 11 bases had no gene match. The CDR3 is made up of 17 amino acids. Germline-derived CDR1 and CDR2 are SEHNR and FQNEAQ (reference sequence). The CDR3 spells CASSLAFRQGDFYGYTF. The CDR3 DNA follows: TGTGCCAGCAGCTTAGCCTTTCGACAGGGCGACTTCTATGGCTACACCTTC.

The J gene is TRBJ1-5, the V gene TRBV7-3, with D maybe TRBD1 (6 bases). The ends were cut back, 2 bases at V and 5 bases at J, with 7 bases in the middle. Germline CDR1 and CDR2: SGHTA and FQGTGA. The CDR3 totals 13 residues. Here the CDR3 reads CASSLAGDQPQHF. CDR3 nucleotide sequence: TGTGCCAGCAGCTTAGCAGGGGATCAGCCCCAGCATTTT.